The 20 T cell receptor beta chains listed next were all sequenced from one sample in a study of beta chain features in type 1 diabetes. Findings of the study overall: Shortening of TCRB CDR3s, moderate but significant, appeared in all four CD4+ subsets of Type 1 diabetes patients.

No antigens are known for them. Reverse transcription of all isolated RNA meant that expressed TCRB transcripts were sequenced. Measured with immunoSEQ multiplex PCR; TCRdb has only the in-frame clones, and not every one. The table includes 100,000 to 150,000 clones, 7% to 10% detected once. Sequenced input: central memory CD4+ T cells from blood. Receptor source: a man younger than 45 with type 1 diabetes.

The sample holds a few counts of this clone. V gene TRBV5-1 combines with J gene TRBJ2-1, with 7 bases lining up with TRBD2. This CDR3 comprises 15 residues. Germline V lookup: CDR1 SGHRS, CDR2 YFSETQ. The ends lost 0 bases at V and 4 bases at J; junction bases unmatched: 4. The CDR3 DNA reads TGCGCCAGCAGCTTGGGGAGCGGGAATTACAATGAGCAGTTCTTC. It specifies CASSLGSGNYNEQFF.

This clone came up a few times. This chain links TRBV5-6 with TRBJ1-2, with D perhaps TRBD1 (5 bases). CDR3 size: 13 residues. In germline, CDR1 is SGHDT, CDR2 YYEEEE. V dropped 6 bases and J dropped 8 bases, with 17 bases sitting between them. The CDR3 sequence: CASTKRDFGGYTF. The CDR3 DNA sequence: TGTGCCAGCACCAAAAGGGACTTTGGGGGCTACACCTTC.

In its sample, this clone was seen a few times. One junction end disagrees with the germline gene, perhaps due to a read error. The chain carries TRBV7-7 and TRBJ2-5, with D maybe TRBD2 (6 bases). The CDR3 is 13 residues long. Per the germline V gene, CDR1 is SSHAT and CDR2 is FNYEAQ (reference sequence). In DNA, the CDR3 is TGTGCTAGCAGCACGGGACTCCGGGAGACCCAGTACTTC. This translates into CASSTGLRETQYF.

This clone was counted a few times. CDR3: CASSRDRNTGELFF. CDR3 nucleotide sequence: TGCGCCAGCAGCCGGGACAGAAACACCGGGGAGCTGTTTTTT. The rearrangement uses TRBV4-3 and TRBJ2-2; 7 positions agree with TRBD1. V trimming: 4 bases; J trimming: 2 bases; junction bases outside the gene matches: 1. CDR1 LGHNA and CDR2 YSLEER come from the germline V gene. The CDR3 runs to 14 residues.

There are a few counts of this clone. The J gene is TRBJ2-2, the V gene TRBV20-1, with D unclear. Deletions cut 6 bases from V and 8 bases from J, with 10 bases between. From germline, CDR1 is DFQATT and CDR2 SNEGSKA (reference sequence). This CDR3 has 11 amino acids. CDR3: CSALTTGELFF. The CDR3 DNA sequence: TGCAGTGCCCTAACTACGGGGGAGCTGTTTTTT.

This clone was seen more than once but under ten times. The chain couples TRBV28 to TRBJ2-7, with 7 bases that match TRBD1. This CDR3 spans 15 amino acids. J lost 3 bases, V lost 5 bases, and 10 bases had no gene match. The germline V gene encodes CDR1 MDHEN and CDR2 SYDVKM. CDR3 DNA: TGTGCCAGCAGTCCACCCGGGACAGAAATCTACGAGCAGTACTTC. This sequence encodes CASSPPGTEIYEQYF.

This clone was seen more than once but under ten times. This chain uses TRBV9 with TRBJ1-4, with a weak D call TRBD1 (6 bases). This CDR3 spans 14 amino acids. From germline, CDR1 is SGDLS and CDR2 YYNGEE. V lost 3 bases and J 0 bases, leaving 6 bases between the germline ends. The CDR3 nucleotides read TGTGCCAGCAGCGACAGGGCAACTAATGAAAAACTGTTTTTT. Protein product: CASSDRATNEKLFF.

This chain links TRBV28 with TRBJ1-1; D gene unclear. The CDR3 sequence is 16 residues long. V lost 6 bases and J lost 1, with 18 bases in between. CDR1 is MDHEN, CDR2 SYDVKM, per germline. This CDR3 reads CASRVLGSRGNTEAFF. In DNA form, the CDR3 reads TGTGCCAGCAGGGTCCTGGGGTCGCGGGGGAACACTGAAGCTTTCTTT.

This clone turned up a few times. The V and J genes are TRBV29-1 and TRBJ2-1; 9 bases agree with TRBD2. CDR3 length equals 16 residues. In germline, CDR1 is SQVTM, CDR2 ANQGSEA. Unmatched junction bases numbered 7, after V lost 1 base and J lost 3 bases. The CDR3 sequence: CSVEGGAGGLYNEQFF. DNA for the CDR3: TGCAGCGTTGAAGGAGGTGCGGGGGGGCTCTACAATGAGCAGTTCTTC.

The chain couples TRBV6-5 to TRBJ1-4; D is possibly TRBD1 (6 bases). This CDR3 comprises 16 residues. The germline gives CDR1 MNHEY, CDR2 SVGAGI. V was pared by 0 bases and J by 10 bases, with 18 bases between. CDR3 sequence (DNA): TGTGCCAGCAGTTACTCGATGGCGAGACAGGATAGAAAACTGTTTTTT. Its protein is CASSYSMARQDRKLFF.

This sequence joins TRBV29-1 and TRBJ2-2, with D possibly being TRBD2 (6 bases). The germline V and J ends were trimmed by 5 bases and 7 bases, with 14 bases remaining between them. The CDR3 sequence is 13 residues long. Germline CDR1 SQVTM, CDR2 ANQGSEA. The CDR3 is CSVSRGADGELFF. CDR3 coding DNA: TGCAGCGTTTCCCGCGGGGCGGACGGGGAGCTGTTTTTT.

Remarks on this clone: The same CDR3 arises from other DNA sequences in this sample as well. The genes are TRBV11-2 and TRBJ1-1, with D perhaps matching TRBD1 (5 bases). Germline CDR1 and CDR2: SGHAT and FQNNGV. Trimming stripped 1 base from V and 2 bases from J, with 11 bases between. This CDR3 region has 15 residues. CDR3: CASSLVAGLNTEAFF. In DNA, the CDR3 is TGTGCCAGCAGCTTAGTGGCAGGGCTCAACACTGAAGCTTTCTTT.

This clone showed up just a few times. The chain recombines TRBV7-2 with TRBJ1-2, with D unclear. This CDR3 is built from 14 residues. The germline gives CDR1 SGHTA, CDR2 FQGNSA. Trimming shortened V by 7 bases and J by 4 bases, and 16 bases separated the two germline ends. The CDR3 DNA is TGTGCCAGCACCCCGGTTGACAAACCCTATGGCTACACCTTC. Protein: CASTPVDKPYGYTF.

The J gene is TRBJ2-5, the V gene TRBV7-2; 8 bases agree with TRBD1. J was trimmed by 4 bases and V by 5 bases; bases with no gene match: 9. The CDR3 covers 15 residues. Germline values: CDR1 SGHTA, CDR2 FQGNSA. Here the CDR3 reads CASSENGQGRETQYF. The CDR3 nucleotides read TGTGCCAGCAGCGAGAACGGACAGGGAAGAGAGACCCAGTACTTC. The entire variable domain, with the rest obtained from reference TRBV7-2 and TRBJ2-5, is as follows: GAGVSQSPSNKVTEKGKDVELRCDPISGHTALYWYRQSLGQGLEFLIYFQGNSAPDKSGLPSDRFSAERTGGSVSTLTIQRTQQEDSAVYLCASSENGQGRETQYFGPGTRLLVL.

This clone has just a few counts. V is TRBV9 and J is TRBJ2-1; 8 positions agree with TRBD2. V shed 2 bases and J 4 bases; nucleotides not matched to a gene: 11. This CDR3 has 17 amino acids. CDR1 and CDR2 from the germline V gene are SGDLS and YYNGEE. The chain's CDR3 is CASSVSGGDPLYNEQFF. The CDR3 region has the DNA TGTGCCAGCAGCGTGAGCGGGGGAGATCCCTTGTACAATGAGCAGTTCTTC.

This clone was recorded a few times. The chain employs TRBV7-3 and TRBJ2-3, with TRBD1 matching 8 bases. Germline V CDR1 and CDR2: SGHTA, FQGTGA. The V segment lost 3 bases and the J segment 0 bases; nucleotides outside the gene matches: 5. The CDR3 runs to 16 residues. In nucleotides, the CDR3 is TGTGCCAGCAGCTTCAGACAGGGGATGAGCACAGATACGCAGTATTTT. Translation: CASSFRQGMSTDTQYF.

The chain links TRBV7-9 to TRBJ1-5; weak D call: TRBD1 (5 bases). Trimming removed 6 bases from V and 5 bases from J, with 11 bases in between. There are 13 residues in the CDR3. Germline CDR1 is SEHNR and CDR2 is FQNEAQ (reference sequence). The CDR3 sequence: CASSWGEDQPQHF. The CDR3 coding sequence is TGTGCCAGCAGTTGGGGGGAGGATCAGCCCCAGCATTTT.

The V call is TRBV28, the J call TRBJ2-3; a weak D match, TRBD1 (5 bases). The CDR3 consists of 12 residues. The germline V gene has CDR1 MDHEN and CDR2 SYDVKM. V lost 10 bases to trimming and J lost 6 bases, with 14 bases between them. CDR3 DNA sequence: TGTGCCACCCGGCCAGGGCTGGATACGCAGTATTTT. Translated: CATRPGLDTQYF.

This clone was seen a handful of times. The conserved phenylalanine or tryptophan is not found at the CDR3 terminus, so this likely reflects a read error. The DNA is left out, because the CDR3 cannot be placed on it with certainty; the CDR3 is given as TCRdb lists it. The chain combines TRBV5-6 with TRBJ1-2; the table's D gene call, TRBD1, was not cross checked with the DNA. Germline-derived CDR1 and CDR2 are SGHDT and YYEEEE. With termini counted, the CDR3 has 11 amino acids. This CDR3 reads CASSTGTGEVL.

This clone was seen a handful of times. J is TRBJ1-1 and V is TRBV7-3; 8 bases are shared with TRBD1. This CDR3 is built from 15 residues. Per germline, CDR1 SGHTA and CDR2 FQGTGA. V lost 5 bases and J lost 1; bases outside the gene matches: 6. CDR3 loop: CASSLLGQGNTEAFF. The CDR3 DNA is TGTGCCAGCAGCCTCCTCGGACAGGGGAACACTGAAGCTTTCTTT.